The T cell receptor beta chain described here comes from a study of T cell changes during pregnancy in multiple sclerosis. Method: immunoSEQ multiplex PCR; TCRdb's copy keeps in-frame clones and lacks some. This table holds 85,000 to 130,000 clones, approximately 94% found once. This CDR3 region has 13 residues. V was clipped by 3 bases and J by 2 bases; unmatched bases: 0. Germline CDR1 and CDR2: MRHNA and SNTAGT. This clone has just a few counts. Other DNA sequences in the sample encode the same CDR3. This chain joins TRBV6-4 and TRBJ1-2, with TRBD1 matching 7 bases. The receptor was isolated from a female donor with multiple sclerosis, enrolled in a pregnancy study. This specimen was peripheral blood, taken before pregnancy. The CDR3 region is CASSETGNYGYTF. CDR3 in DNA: TGTGCCAGCAGTGAGACAGGGAACTATGGCTACACCTTC.